The 2 T cell receptor beta chains listed next were all sequenced from one sample in a study of blood T cell repertoires in COVID-19. Profiled with immunoSEQ multiplex PCR; TCRdb holds only in-frame clones, not every one. The table has about 99,000 clones, 85% to 90% seen once. Sequencing was carried out using peripheral blood. The receptors stem from a man aged 50-60 years with acute or convalescent COVID-19.

The CDR3 DNA follows: TGTGCCAGCAACAACAGGGGGGCCCTTTCCTACGAGCAGTACTTC. This encodes CASNNRGALSYEQYF. This chain links TRBV5-6 with TRBJ2-7; 8 bases line up with TRBD1. Unmatched junction bases numbered 9, after V lost 6 bases and J lost 1 base. CDR1 SGHDT and CDR2 YYEEEE come from the germline V gene. This CDR3 contains 15 residues.

The V and J genes are TRBV28 and TRBJ2-7; perhaps TRBD2 as D (5 bases). Germline V lookup: CDR1 MDHEN, CDR2 SYDVKM. V lost 5 bases and J 4 bases, leaving 6 bases between the germline ends. The CDR3 consists of 11 residues. In nucleotides, the CDR3 is TGTGCCAGCAGTAGGGAGTACGAGCAGTACTTC. It translates to CASSREYEQYF.